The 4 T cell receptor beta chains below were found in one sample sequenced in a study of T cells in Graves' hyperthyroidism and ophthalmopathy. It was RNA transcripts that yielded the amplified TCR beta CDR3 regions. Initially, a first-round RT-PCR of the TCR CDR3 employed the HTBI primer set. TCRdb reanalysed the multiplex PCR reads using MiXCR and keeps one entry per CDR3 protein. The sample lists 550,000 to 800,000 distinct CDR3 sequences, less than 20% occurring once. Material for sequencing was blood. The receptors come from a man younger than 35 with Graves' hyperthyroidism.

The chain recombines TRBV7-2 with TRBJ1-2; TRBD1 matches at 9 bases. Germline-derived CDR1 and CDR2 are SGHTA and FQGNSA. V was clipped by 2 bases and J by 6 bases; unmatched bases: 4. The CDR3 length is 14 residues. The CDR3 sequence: CASSLNRGLDGYTF. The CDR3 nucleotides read TGTGCCAGCAGCTTAAACAGGGGGCTTGATGGCTACACCTTC.

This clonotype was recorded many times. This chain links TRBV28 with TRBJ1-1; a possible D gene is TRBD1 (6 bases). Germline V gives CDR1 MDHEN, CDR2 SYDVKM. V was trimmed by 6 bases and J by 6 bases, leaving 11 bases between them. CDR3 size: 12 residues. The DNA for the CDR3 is TGTGCCAGCAGGAAACAGGGCCCTGAAGCTTTCTTT. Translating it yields CASRKQGPEAFF.

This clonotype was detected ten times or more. CDR3 loop: CSARQGAGETQYF. In DNA, the CDR3 is TGCAGTGCTAGACAGGGGGCCGGGGAGACCCAGTACTTC. The chain employs TRBV20-1 and TRBJ2-5; 8 bases are shared with TRBD1. V lost 2 bases to trimming and J lost 5 bases; unmatched junction nucleotides: 4. From germline, CDR1 is DFQATT and CDR2 SNEGSKA (reference sequence). The CDR3 sequence is 13 residues long.

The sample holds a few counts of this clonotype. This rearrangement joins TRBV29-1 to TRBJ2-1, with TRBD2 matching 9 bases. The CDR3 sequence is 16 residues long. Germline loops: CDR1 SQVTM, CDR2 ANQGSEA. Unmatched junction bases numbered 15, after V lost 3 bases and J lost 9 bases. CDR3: CSVDGGRAIPTGEQFF. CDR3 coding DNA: TGCAGCGTTGACGGCGGGAGGGCGATACCCACGGGTGAGCAGTTCTTC.